This note documents a single T cell receptor beta chain sequence. What it binds is unknown. These data originate in a study of OX40 agonist ivuxolimab in advanced cancers. TCRdb's table, derived via immunoSEQ multiplex PCR, lists solely in-frame clones and lacks some. In the table there are roughly 67,000 clones, around nine tenths of which are singletons. Notes on the study in general: There was clonal expansion of CD4+ and CD8+ blood T cells by week 6 at 0.1 to 3.0 mg/kg.

This clonotype originated in an adult with an advanced solid tumor such as melanoma, head and neck, liver or kidney cancer. The source material was CD4+ or CD8+ T cells sorted from blood, sampled in a trial of the OX40 agonist ivuxolimab.

The CDR3 nucleotides are TGTGCCAGCAGCTTATCCGGGCTAGCGGGAAGTGAGCAGTTCTTC. This translates into CASSLSGLAGSEQFF. The chain is built from TRBV11-3 and TRBJ2-1, with 9 bases matching TRBD2. Germline V gene sequence: CDR1 SGHNT, CDR2 YENEEA. V dropped 2 bases and J dropped 9; count of bases not matched to a gene: 8. This CDR3 has 15 residues. Full variable domain (outside the CDR3, taken from reference TRBV11-3 and TRBJ2-1): EAGVVQSPRYKIIEKKQPVAFWCNPISGHNTLYWYLQNLGQGPELLIRYENEEAVDDSQLPKDRFSAERLKGVDSTLKIQPAELGDSAVYLCASSLSGLAGSEQFFGPGTRLTVL.